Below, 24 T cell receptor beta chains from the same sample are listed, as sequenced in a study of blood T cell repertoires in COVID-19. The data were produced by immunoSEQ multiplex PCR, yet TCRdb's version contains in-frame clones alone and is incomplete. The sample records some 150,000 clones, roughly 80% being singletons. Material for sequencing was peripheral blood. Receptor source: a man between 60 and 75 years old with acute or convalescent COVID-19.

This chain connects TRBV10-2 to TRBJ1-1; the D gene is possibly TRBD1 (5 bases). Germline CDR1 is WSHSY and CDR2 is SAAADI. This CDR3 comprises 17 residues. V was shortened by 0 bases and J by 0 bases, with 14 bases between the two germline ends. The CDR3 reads CASSESNRFSMNTEAFF. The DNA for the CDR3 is TGCGCCAGCAGTGAGTCGAACAGGTTCTCCATGAACACTGAAGCTTTCTTT.

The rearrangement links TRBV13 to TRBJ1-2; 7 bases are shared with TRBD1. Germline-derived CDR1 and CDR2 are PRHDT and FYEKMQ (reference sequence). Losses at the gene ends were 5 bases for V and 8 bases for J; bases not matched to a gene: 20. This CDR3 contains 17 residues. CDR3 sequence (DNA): TGTGCCAGCAGCCGCCGCGGGATGGTAGGGGGCGCCGGGGGCTACACCTTC. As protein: CASSRRGMVGGAGGYTF.

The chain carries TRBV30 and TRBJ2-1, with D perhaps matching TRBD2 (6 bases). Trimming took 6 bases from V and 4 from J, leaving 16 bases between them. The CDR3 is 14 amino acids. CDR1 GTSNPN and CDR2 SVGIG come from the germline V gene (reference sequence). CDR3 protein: CACRGTSSYNEQFF. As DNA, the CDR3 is TGTGCCTGCCGGGGGACTTCTTCGTACAATGAGCAGTTCTTC. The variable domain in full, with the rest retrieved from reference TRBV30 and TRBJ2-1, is SQTIHQWPATLVQPVGSPLSLECTVEGTSNPNLYWYRQAAGRGLQLLFYSVGIGQISSEVPQNLSASRPQDRQFILSSKKLLLSDSGFYLCACRGTSSYNEQFFGPGTRLTVL.

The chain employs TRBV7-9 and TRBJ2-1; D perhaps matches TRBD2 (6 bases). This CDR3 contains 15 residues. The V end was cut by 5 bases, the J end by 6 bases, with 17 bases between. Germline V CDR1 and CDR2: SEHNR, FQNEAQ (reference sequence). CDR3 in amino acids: CASSTGTLTVNEQFF. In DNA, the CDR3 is TGTGCCAGCAGCACCGGGACTTTGACGGTCAATGAGCAGTTCTTC.

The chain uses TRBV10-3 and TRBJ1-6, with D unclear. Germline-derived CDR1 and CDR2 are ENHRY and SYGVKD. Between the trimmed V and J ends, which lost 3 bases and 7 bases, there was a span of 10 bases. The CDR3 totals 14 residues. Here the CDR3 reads CAISERAGNSPLHF. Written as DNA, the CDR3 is TGTGCCATCAGTGAAAGGGCGGGAAATTCACCCCTCCACTTT.

The CDR3 protein is CASRRGGPGGTDTQYF. In nucleotides, the CDR3 is TGTGCCAGCAGGAGGGGGGGACCCGGTGGCACAGATACGCAGTATTTT. The rearrangement links TRBV28 to TRBJ2-3, with a tentative D call TRBD2 (7 bases). CDR1 and CDR2 (germline): MDHEN, SYDVKM. The CDR3 is made up of 16 amino acids. V gave up 6 bases and J gave up 1 base, with 17 bases separating them. The full variable domain, in which reference TRBV28 and TRBJ2-3 provide the parts outside the CDR3, is DVKVTQSSRYLVKRTGEKVFLECVQDMDHENMFWYRQDPGLGLRLIYFSYDVKMKEKGDIPEGYSVSREKKERFSLILESASTNQTSMYLCASRRGGPGGTDTQYFGPGTRLTVL.

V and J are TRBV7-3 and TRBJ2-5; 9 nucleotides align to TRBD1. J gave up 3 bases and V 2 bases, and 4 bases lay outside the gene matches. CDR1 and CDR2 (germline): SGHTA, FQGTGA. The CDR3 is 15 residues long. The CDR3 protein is CASSLVGTGKETQYF. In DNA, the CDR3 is TGTGCCAGCAGCTTAGTAGGGACAGGGAAAGAGACCCAGTACTTC.

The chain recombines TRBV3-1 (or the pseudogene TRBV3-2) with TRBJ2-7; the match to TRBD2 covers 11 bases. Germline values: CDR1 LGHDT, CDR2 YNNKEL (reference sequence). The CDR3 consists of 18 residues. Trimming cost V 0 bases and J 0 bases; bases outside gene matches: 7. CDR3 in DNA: TGTGCCAGCAGCCAAGATTGGACTAGCGGGCGAAGCTCCTACGAGCAGTACTTC. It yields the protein CASSQDWTSGRSSYEQYF.

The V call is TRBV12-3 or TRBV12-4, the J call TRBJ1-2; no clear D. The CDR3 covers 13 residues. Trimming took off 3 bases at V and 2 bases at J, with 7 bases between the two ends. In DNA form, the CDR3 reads TGTGCCAGCAGTTTCTCCAGAAACTATGGCTACACCTTC. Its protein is CASSFSRNYGYTF.

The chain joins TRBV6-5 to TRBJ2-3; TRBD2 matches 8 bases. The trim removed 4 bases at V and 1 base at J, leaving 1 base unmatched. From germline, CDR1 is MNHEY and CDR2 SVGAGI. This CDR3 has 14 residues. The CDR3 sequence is CASSSGGGTDTQYF. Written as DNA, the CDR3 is TGTGCCAGCAGTTCCGGGGGGGGCACAGATACGCAGTATTTT.

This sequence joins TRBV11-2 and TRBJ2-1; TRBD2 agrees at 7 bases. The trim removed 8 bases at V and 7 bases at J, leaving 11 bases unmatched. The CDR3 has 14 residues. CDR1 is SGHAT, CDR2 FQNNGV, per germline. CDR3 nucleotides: TGTGCCAGCCGGCACCTCCCAGCGGGGAATGAGCAGTTCTTC. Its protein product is CASRHLPAGNEQFF.

This CDR3 reads CASAQRGVSGTYEQYF. Here the CDR3 DNA reads TGTGCCAGCGCCCAACGTGGGGTTAGCGGAACCTACGAGCAGTACTTC. The chain uses TRBV7-9 and TRBJ2-7; maybe TRBD2 (6 bases). The CDR3 consists of 16 residues. Between the trimmed V and J ends, which lost 8 bases and 2 bases, there was a span of 22 bases. Germline V gene data show CDR1 as SEHNR and CDR2 as FQNEAQ (reference sequence).

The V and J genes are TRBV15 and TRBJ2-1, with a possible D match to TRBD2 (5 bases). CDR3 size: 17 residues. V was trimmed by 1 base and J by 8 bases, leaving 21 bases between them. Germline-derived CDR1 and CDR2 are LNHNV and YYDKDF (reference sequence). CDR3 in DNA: TGTGCCACCAGCAGAGTATTTGGTACGGGGTGGGCCGATGAGCAGTTCTTC. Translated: CATSRVFGTGWADEQFF.

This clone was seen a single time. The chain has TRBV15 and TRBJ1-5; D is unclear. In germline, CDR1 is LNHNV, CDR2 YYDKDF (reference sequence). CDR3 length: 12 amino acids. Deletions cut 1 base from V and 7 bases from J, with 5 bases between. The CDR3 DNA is TGTGCCACCAGCAGAGGGGAGCAGCCCCAGCATTTT. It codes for CATSRGEQPQHF. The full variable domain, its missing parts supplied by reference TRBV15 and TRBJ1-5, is DAMVIQNPRYQVTQFGKPVTLSCSQTLNHNVMYWYQQKSSQAPKLLFHYYDKDFNNEADTPDNFQSRRPNTSFCFLDIRSPGLGDTAMYLCATSRGEQPQHFGDGTRLSIL.

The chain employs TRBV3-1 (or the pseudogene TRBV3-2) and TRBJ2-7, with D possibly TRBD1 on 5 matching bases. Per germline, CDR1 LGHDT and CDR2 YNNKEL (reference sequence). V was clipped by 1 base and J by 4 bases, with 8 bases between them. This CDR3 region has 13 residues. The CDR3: CASSQVPGYEQYF. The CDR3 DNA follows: TGTGCCAGCAGCCAAGTCCCAGGGTACGAGCAGTACTTC.

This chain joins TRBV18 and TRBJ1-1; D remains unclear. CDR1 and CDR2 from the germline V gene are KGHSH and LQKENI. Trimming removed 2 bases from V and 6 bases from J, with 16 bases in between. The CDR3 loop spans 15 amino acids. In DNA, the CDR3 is TGTGCCAGCTCACCAAATACGCTGTTGGGCGCTGAAGCTTTCTTT. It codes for CASSPNTLLGAEAFF.

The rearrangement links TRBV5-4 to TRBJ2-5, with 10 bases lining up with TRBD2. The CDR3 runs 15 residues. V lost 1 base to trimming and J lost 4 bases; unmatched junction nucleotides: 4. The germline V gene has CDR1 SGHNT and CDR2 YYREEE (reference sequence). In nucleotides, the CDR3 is TGTGCCAGCAGCTTGAGGCTAGCGGGGGCAGAGACCCAGTACTTC. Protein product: CASSLRLAGAETQYF.

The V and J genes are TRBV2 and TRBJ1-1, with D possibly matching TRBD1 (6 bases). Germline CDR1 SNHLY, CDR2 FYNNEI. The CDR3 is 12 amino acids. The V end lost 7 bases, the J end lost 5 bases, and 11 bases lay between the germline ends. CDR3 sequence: CASKAGATEAFF. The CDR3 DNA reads TGTGCCAGCAAAGCGGGGGCAACTGAAGCTTTCTTT.

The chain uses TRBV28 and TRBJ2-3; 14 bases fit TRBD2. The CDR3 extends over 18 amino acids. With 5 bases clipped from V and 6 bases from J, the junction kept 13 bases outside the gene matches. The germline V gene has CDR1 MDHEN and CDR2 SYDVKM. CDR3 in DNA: TGTGCCAGCAGTAGCAACTCCGGGACTAGCGGGAGTAAGGATACGCAGTATTTT. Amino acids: CASSSNSGTSGSKDTQYF.

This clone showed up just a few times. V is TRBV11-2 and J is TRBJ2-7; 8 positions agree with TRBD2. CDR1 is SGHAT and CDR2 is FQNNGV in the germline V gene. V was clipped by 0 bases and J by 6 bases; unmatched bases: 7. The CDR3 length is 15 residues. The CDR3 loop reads CASSLESGGQAEQYF. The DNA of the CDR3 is TGTGCCAGCAGCTTAGAATCGGGGGGGCAGGCCGAGCAGTACTTC. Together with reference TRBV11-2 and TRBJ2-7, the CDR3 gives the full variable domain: EAGVAQSPRYKIIEKRQSVAFWCNPISGHATLYWYQQILGQGPKLLIQFQNNGVVDDSQLPKDRFSAERLKGVDSTLKIQPAKLEDSAVYLCASSLESGGQAEQYFGPGTRLTVT.

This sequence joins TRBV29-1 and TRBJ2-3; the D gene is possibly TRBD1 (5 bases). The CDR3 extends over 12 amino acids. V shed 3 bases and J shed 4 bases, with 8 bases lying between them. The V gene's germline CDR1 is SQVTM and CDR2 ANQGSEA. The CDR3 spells CSVDQGSDTQYF. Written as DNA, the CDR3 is TGCAGCGTTGATCAGGGTTCAGATACGCAGTATTTT.

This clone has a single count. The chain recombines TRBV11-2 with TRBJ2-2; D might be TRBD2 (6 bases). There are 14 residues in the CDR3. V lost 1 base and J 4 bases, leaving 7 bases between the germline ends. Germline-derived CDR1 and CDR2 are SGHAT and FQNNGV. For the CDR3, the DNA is TGTGCCAGCAGCTTAGTGCGGGGCACCGGGGAGCTGTTTTTT. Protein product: CASSLVRGTGELFF.

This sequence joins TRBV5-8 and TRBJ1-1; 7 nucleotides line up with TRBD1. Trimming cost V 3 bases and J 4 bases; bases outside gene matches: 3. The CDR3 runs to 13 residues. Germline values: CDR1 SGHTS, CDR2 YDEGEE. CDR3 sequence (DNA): TGTGCCAGCAGCTCGGGACAGACCACTGAAGCTTTCTTT. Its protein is CASSSGQTTEAFF.

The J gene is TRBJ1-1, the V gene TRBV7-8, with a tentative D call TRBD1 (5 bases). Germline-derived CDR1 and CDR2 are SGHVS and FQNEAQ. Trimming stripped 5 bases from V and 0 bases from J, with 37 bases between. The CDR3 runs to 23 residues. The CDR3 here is CASSQYPPQWGYQGKTMNTEAFF. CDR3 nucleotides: TGTGCCAGCAGCCAATACCCTCCACAGTGGGGCTACCAGGGTAAAACAATGAACACTGAAGCTTTCTTT.